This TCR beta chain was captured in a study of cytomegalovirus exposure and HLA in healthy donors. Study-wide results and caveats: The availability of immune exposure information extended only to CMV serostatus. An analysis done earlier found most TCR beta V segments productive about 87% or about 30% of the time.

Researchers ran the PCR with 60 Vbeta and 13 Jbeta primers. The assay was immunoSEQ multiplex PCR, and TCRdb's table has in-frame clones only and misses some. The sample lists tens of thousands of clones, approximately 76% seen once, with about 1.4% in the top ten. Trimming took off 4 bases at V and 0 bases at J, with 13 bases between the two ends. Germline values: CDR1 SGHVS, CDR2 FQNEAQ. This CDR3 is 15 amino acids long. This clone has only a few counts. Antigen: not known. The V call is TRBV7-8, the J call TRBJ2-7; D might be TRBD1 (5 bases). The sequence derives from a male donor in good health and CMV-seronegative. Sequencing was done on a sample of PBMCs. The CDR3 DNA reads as TGTGCCAGCAGCTCCGCGACAGCGAGCTCCTACGAGCAGTACTTC. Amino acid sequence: CASSSATASSYEQYF.